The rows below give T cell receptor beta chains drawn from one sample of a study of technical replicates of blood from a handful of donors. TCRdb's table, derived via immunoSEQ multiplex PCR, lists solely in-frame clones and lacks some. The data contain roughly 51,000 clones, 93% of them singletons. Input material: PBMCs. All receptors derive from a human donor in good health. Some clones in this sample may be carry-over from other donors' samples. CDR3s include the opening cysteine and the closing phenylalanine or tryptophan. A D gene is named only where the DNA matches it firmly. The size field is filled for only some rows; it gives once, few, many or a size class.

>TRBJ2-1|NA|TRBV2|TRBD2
CASMKGLAGGALHEQFF
TGTGCCAGCATGAAAGGACTAGCGGGGGGGGCCTTGCATGAGCAGTTCTTC
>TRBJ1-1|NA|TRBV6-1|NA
CASSELFAGTEAFF
TGTGCCAGCAGTGAATTATTTGCCGGGACTGAAGCTTTCTTT
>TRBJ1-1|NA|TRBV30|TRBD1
CAWRRNTLGTGGINTEAFF
TGTGCCTGGAGACGTAATACCCTTGGGACAGGGGGAATCAACACTGAAGCTTTCTTT
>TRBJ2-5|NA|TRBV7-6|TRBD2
CASSLSREVNKETQYF
TGTGCCAGCAGCTTATCGCGGGAGGTCAATAAAGAGACCCAGTACTTC
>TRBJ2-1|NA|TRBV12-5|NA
CASGFPKPPNEQFF
TGTGCTAGTGGTTTCCCCAAGCCTCCTAATGAGCAGTTCTTC
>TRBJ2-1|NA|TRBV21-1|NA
CASSKPSGRSCCNEQFF
TGTGCCAGCAGCAAACCTAGCGGGAGGAGTTGTTGCAATGAGCAGTTCTTC
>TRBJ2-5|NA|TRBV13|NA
CASSLGGSLETQYF
TGTGCCAGCAGCTTAGGCGGGAGTCTCGAGACCCAGTACTTC
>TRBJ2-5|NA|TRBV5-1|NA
CASSLNTGNSETQYF
TGCGCCAGCAGCTTGAACACAGGGAATTCGGAGACCCAGTACTTC
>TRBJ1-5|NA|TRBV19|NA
CASGEARGSNQPQHF
TGTGCCAGTGGGGAAGCCAGGGGAAGCAATCAGCCCCAGCATTTT
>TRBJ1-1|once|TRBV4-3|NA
CASSQEGYGRTEAFF
TGCGCCAGCAGCCAAGAGGGTTACGGGAGAACTGAAGCTTTCTTT
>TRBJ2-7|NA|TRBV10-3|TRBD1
CAIRGDRVNYEQYF
TGTGCCATCAGGGGGGACAGGGTCAACTACGAGCAGTACTTC
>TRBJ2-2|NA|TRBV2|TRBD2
CASRPGTTYGELFF
TGTGCCAGCAGGCCCGGGACTACTTACGGGGAGCTGTTTTTT
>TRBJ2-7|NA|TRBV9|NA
CASSSPGLPHEQYF
TGTGCCAGCAGCTCCCCAGGATTGCCCCACGAGCAGTACTTC
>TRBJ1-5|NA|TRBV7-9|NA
CASSSGGFSNQPQHF
TGTGCCAGCAGCTCTGGGGGCTTCAGCAATCAGCCCCAGCATTTT
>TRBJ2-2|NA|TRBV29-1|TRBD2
CSVLTSGFTGELFF
TGCAGCGTGCTGACTAGCGGATTCACCGGGGAGCTGTTTTTT
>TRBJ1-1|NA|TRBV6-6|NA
CASSYRVNTEAFF
TGTGCCAGCAGTTACCGGGTGAACACTGAAGCTTTCTTT
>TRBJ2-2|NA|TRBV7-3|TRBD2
CASGPTSVLLGPGELFF
TGTGCCAGCGGGCCGACTAGCGTCTTACTGGGACCCGGGGAGCTGTTTTTT
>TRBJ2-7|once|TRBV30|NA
CAWSVPNQAYEQYF
TGTGCCTGGAGTGTACCTAACCAAGCCTACGAGCAGTACTTC
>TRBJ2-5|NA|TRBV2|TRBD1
CASSGDRDETQYF
TGTGCCAGCAGTGGGGACAGGGATGAGACCCAGTACTTC
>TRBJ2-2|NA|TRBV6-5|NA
CASSYRRDGGELFF
TGTGCCAGCAGTTACCGGAGGGATGGCGGGGAGCTGTTTTTT
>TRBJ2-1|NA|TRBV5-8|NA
CASSFPPGDSTANNEQFF
TGTGCCAGCAGCTTTCCACCCGGGGACTCCACAGCAAACAATGAGCAGTTCTTC
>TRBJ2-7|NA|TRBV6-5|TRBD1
CASSAGWDSSYEQYF
TGTGCCAGCAGCGCCGGATGGGACAGCTCCTACGAGCAGTACTTC